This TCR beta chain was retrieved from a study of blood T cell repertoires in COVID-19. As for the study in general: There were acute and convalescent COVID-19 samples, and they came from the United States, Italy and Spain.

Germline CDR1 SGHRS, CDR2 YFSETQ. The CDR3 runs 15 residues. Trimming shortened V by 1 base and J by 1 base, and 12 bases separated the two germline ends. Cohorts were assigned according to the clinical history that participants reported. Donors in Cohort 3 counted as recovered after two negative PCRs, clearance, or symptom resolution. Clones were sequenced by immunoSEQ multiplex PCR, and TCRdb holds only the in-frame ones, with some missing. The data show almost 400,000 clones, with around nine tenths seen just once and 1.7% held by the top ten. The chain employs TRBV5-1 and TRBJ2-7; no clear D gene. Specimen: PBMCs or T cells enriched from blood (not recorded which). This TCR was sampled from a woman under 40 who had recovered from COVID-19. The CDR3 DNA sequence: TGCGCCAGCAGCTTGTTGACAACCTCGTCCTACGAGCAGTACTTC. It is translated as CASSLLTTSSYEQYF.